One and the same sample provided the 12 T cell receptor beta chains below, sequenced in a study of response to subunit inactivated influenza vaccine. TCRdb passed the RT-PCR reads through MiXCR, listing each CDR3 protein once. The sample records roughly 790,000 distinct CDR3 sequences, over 20% being singletons. The sample consisted of PBMCs from blood, taken roughly 5 days after vaccination. Source of these receptors: a man in his fifties who received an inactivated influenza vaccine.

This clonotype was seen repeatedly, ten times or more. V usage is TRBV29-1 and J usage is TRBJ2-7; TRBD2 matches 7 bases. The CDR3 contains 12 residues. Germline assignment: CDR1 SQVTM and CDR2 ANQGSEA. The V and J ends lost 4 bases and 3 bases, in that order; junction bases with no gene match: 3. This CDR3 reads CSVGLAGYEQYF. For the CDR3, the DNA is TGCAGCGTTGGCTTAGCGGGCTACGAGCAGTACTTC.

This clonotype was observed a few times. J is TRBJ2-3 and V is TRBV20-1; a weak D match, TRBD1 (5 bases). This CDR3 has 16 amino acids. V dropped 5 bases and J dropped 5 bases, with 23 bases sitting between them. Germline-derived CDR1 and CDR2 are DFQATT and SNEGSKA (reference sequence). This CDR3 reads CSAYWGPPALGDTQYF. CDR3 bases: TGCAGTGCTTACTGGGGCCCGCCGGCGTTAGGAGATACGCAGTATTTT.

The chain recombines TRBV5-1 with TRBJ2-2; TRBD1 or TRBD2 may be the D gene (5 bases each). V lost 6 bases, J lost 6 bases, and 12 bases lay in between. The CDR3 sequence is 13 residues long. Germline V gives CDR1 SGHRS, CDR2 YFSETQ. The CDR3 DNA sequence: TGCGCCAGCAATTGGGACGACGCCGGGGAGCTGTTTTTT. Translated, it gives CASNWDDAGELFF.

J is TRBJ2-1 and V is TRBV19; 7 bases agree with TRBD2. This CDR3 region has 14 residues. Germline V gives CDR1 LNHDA, CDR2 SQIVND (reference sequence). V dropped 6 bases and J dropped 7; count of bases not matched to a gene: 9. The CDR3 DNA reads TGTGCCAGTAGGGCTAGCGGCCGAGGGAATGAGCAGTTCTTC. Translating gives CASRASGRGNEQFF.

This clonotype showed up just a few times. The gene calls are TRBV5-1 and TRBJ1-1; D remains unclear. This CDR3 is built from 15 residues. V dropped 3 bases and J dropped 1 base, with 13 bases sitting between them. The germline gives CDR1 SGHRS, CDR2 YFSETQ. CDR3 sequence reads: CASSYLGHPNTEAFF. Here the CDR3 DNA reads TGCGCCAGCAGCTACCTTGGGCACCCGAACACTGAAGCTTTCTTT.

This sequence joins TRBV10-3 and TRBJ2-2; D perhaps matches TRBD2 (6 bases). The CDR3 is 14 residues long. Germline loops: CDR1 ENHRY, CDR2 SYGVKD. The V end lost 6 bases, the J end lost 4 bases, and 12 bases lay between the germline ends. CDR3 DNA: TGTGCCATCAGATCGCGGGATCCCACCGGGGAGCTGTTTTTT. It specifies CAIRSRDPTGELFF.

The gene calls are TRBV20-1 and TRBJ2-1; D is unresolved. The CDR3 length is 13 residues. V was pared by 2 bases and J by 3 bases, with 8 bases between. CDR1 DFQATT and CDR2 SNEGSKA come from the germline V gene (reference sequence). The CDR3 region has the DNA TGCAGTGCTAGATCTCCGATCTACAATGAGCAGTTCTTC. Translated, it gives CSARSPIYNEQFF.

V and J are TRBV29-1 and TRBJ2-3, with 12 bases aligning to TRBD2. Germline V lookup: CDR1 SQVTM, CDR2 ANQGSEA. Trimming at V came to 7 bases and at J to 4 bases, leaving 15 bases not matched to a gene. The CDR3 length is 17 residues. CDR3 protein: CSADKSSGGATSDTQYF. The CDR3 nucleotides read TGCAGCGCCGACAAATCTAGCGGGGGGGCGACTTCAGATACGCAGTATTTT.

The V gene is TRBV10-3, the J gene TRBJ2-7; a weak D match, TRBD2 (6 bases). The V end lost 6 bases, the J end lost 0 bases, and 9 bases lay between the germline ends. Germline CDR1 is ENHRY and CDR2 is SYGVKD. The CDR3 sequence is 13 residues long. The DNA for the CDR3 is TGTGCCATCAGGACCGGGGGCTCCTACGAGCAGTACTTC. Its protein product is CAIRTGGSYEQYF.

This clonotype was detected only a few times. The V and J genes are TRBV4-2 and TRBJ2-5, with TRBD2 identical over 11 bases. CDR3 length equals 17 residues. The V and J ends lost 4 bases and 4 bases, in that order; junction bases with no gene match: 11. CDR1 is LGHNA, CDR2 YNFKEQ, per germline. CDR3 loop: CASSLVAGGPSGETQYF. The CDR3 nucleotides are TGTGCCAGCAGCCTAGTAGCGGGAGGGCCCTCGGGAGAGACCCAGTACTTC.

V gene TRBV29-1 combines with J gene TRBJ2-5, with a weak D call TRBD2 (6 bases). Looked up from germline, CDR1 is SQVTM and CDR2 is ANQGSEA. V was pared by 4 bases and J by 1 base, with 13 bases between. CDR3 size: 14 residues. As DNA, the CDR3 is TGCAGCGTTGGTCGTGGGGGAGGCCAAGAGACCCAGTACTTC. Its protein is CSVGRGGGQETQYF.

This clonotype was seen ten or more times. V usage is TRBV27 and J usage is TRBJ2-1; 11 bases are shared with TRBD1. Germline loops: CDR1 MNHEY, CDR2 SMNVEV (reference sequence). This CDR3 comprises 14 residues. The junction had 3 bases not matched to a gene; V was cut back by 5 bases and J by 6 bases. This chain's CDR3 is CASSQGTGGNEQFF. The CDR3 DNA sequence: TGTGCCAGCAGTCAAGGGACAGGGGGCAATGAGCAGTTCTTC.